Listed here are 22 T cell receptor beta chains from one sample, sequenced in a study of identical twins. TCRdb independently ran MiXCR on the 5' RACE reads; one entry per CDR3 protein. This table holds 200,000 to 250,000 distinct CDR3 sequences, 11% to 15% found once. The sample taken for sequencing was memory (CD45RO+) T cells sorted from blood. The receptors stem from a woman between 18 and 29 years old in good health.

This clonotype was seen a handful of times. This chain connects TRBV5-5 to TRBJ1-6; 7 bases align to TRBD1. After removal of 4 bases from V and 10 bases from J, the junction contained 8 bases not matched to a gene. CDR1 SGHKS and CDR2 YYEKEE come from the germline V gene (reference sequence). The CDR3 has 14 residues. This chain's CDR3 is CASSGGTATSPLHF. CDR3 in DNA: TGTGCCAGCAGCGGCGGGACAGCAACATCACCCCTCCACTTT.

The V and J genes are TRBV7-2 and TRBJ1-1; TRBD1 matches at 8 bases. CDR1 is SGHTA and CDR2 is FQGNSA in the germline V gene. V was pared by 6 bases and J by 0 bases, with 6 bases of the junction left unmatched. CDR3 size: 15 residues. CDR3 amino acids: CASSSQGAVNTEAFF. CDR3 in DNA: TGTGCCAGCAGTTCCCAGGGGGCCGTGAACACTGAAGCTTTCTTT.

This clonotype was recorded many times. The chain recombines TRBV5-1 with TRBJ2-3; D is unclear. This CDR3 spans 12 amino acids. With 3 bases removed from V and 2 bases from J, the gap between germline ends came to 4 bases. Germline V gives CDR1 SGHRS, CDR2 YFSETQ. The CDR3 sequence is CASSSTTDTQYF. The CDR3 DNA sequence: TGCGCCAGCAGCTCAACCACAGATACGCAGTATTTT. Variable domain in full (rest from reference TRBV5-1 and TRBJ2-3): KAGVTQTPRYLIKTRGQQVTLSCSPISGHRSVSWYQQTPGQGLQFLFEYFSETQRNKGNFPGRFSGRQFSNSRSEMNVSTLELGDSALYLCASSSTTDTQYFGPGTRLTVL.

This rearrangement joins TRBV5-1 to TRBJ2-3; D is perhaps TRBD1 or TRBD2 (5 bases each). V lost 5 bases and J 1 base, leaving 11 bases between the germline ends. Germline values: CDR1 SGHRS, CDR2 YFSETQ. This CDR3 is built from 14 residues. CDR3 sequence reads: CASSPTAGTDTQYF. As DNA, the CDR3 is TGCGCCAGCAGTCCGACAGCGGGCACAGATACGCAGTATTTT.

This clonotype has more than one count but fewer than ten. The chain carries TRBV11-2 and TRBJ2-7; D could derive from TRBD1 or TRBD2 (5 bases each). This CDR3 is built from 12 residues. Germline lookup yields CDR1 SGHAT and CDR2 FQNNGV. V lost 0 bases and J 10 bases, leaving 10 bases between the germline ends. CDR3 nucleotides: TGTGCCAGCAGCTTAGAGAGGGGCCCACAGTACTTC. Translation: CASSLERGPQYF.

This clonotype turned up a few times. CDR3 amino acids: CAAGFSGSGGPETQYF. The CDR3 bases are TGTGCTGCGGGGTTCAGTGGTAGCGGGGGTCCAGAGACCCAGTACTTC. The chain combines TRBV12-5 with TRBJ2-5; 9 nucleotides agree with TRBD2. Germline assignment: CDR1 LGHNT and CDR2 FRNRAP. V trimming: 11 bases; J trimming: 4 bases; junction bases outside the gene matches: 17. The CDR3 spans 16 residues.

This clonotype has only a few counts. The rearrangement joins TRBV11-1 to TRBJ2-1, with 8 bases fitting TRBD2. Germline loops: CDR1 SGHAT, CDR2 FQDESV (reference sequence). The CDR3 has 19 amino acids. V trimming: 8 bases; J trimming: 0 bases; junction bases outside the gene matches: 18. The CDR3 loop is CASPGHLAGIQHSYNEQFF. The CDR3 coding sequence is TGTGCCAGCCCGGGACATCTAGCGGGTATACAACACTCCTACAATGAGCAGTTCTTC. The whole variable domain, filled in from reference TRBV11-1 and TRBJ2-1, reads EAEVAQSPRYKITEKSQAVAFWCDPISGHATLYWYRQILGQGPELLVQFQDESVVDDSQLPKDRFSAERLKGVDSTLKIQPAELGDSAMYLCASPGHLAGIQHSYNEQFFGPGTRLTVL.

This chain links TRBV4-2 with TRBJ2-3, with D unresolved. There are 14 residues in the CDR3. Germline assignment: CDR1 LGHNA and CDR2 YNFKEQ. Deletions cut 2 bases from V and 4 bases from J, with 10 bases between. The CDR3 DNA reads TGTGCCAGCAGCCAATTGAGCGATGCAGATACGCAGTATTTT. This sequence encodes CASSQLSDADTQYF.

The chain recombines TRBV6-5 with TRBJ2-3, with D possibly matching TRBD2 (5 bases). Trimming left V 4 bases short and J 6 bases short, with 17 bases between. Germline lookup yields CDR1 MNHEY and CDR2 SVGAGI. This CDR3 is built from 15 residues. CDR3 amino acids: CASSSSGTGVDTQYF. The CDR3 DNA sequence: TGTGCCAGCAGTTCGTCTGGTACCGGGGTGGATACGCAGTATTTT.

This clonotype occurred many times. The rearrangement joins TRBV7-2 to TRBJ2-1; 8 bases match TRBD2. The J segment lost 6 bases and the V segment lost 3 bases, leaving 13 bases of the junction unmatched. The CDR3 length is 17 residues. The germline CDR1 and CDR2 sequences are SGHTA and FQGNSA. DNA for the CDR3: TGTGCCAGCAGCTTGTCCCCCCAGGGACTAGTCCTCAATGAGCAGTTCTTC. Translation: CASSLSPQGLVLNEQFF.

V is TRBV9 and J is TRBJ2-2; 7 bases are shared with TRBD1. CDR1 and CDR2 (germline): SGDLS, YYNGEE. V was clipped by 4 bases and J by 2 bases; unmatched bases: 5. The CDR3 extends over 15 amino acids. CDR3 nucleotides: TGTGCCAGCAGCCTCGGGACAGTCAACACCGGGGAGCTGTTTTTT. This codes for CASSLGTVNTGELFF.

This clonotype was observed a handful of times. CDR3 loop: CASCYSGQGAETQYF. The CDR3 DNA reads as TGTGCCAGCTGCTACTCGGGACAGGGGGCAGAGACCCAGTACTTC. The rearrangement links TRBV7-2 to TRBJ2-5; 12 bases line up with TRBD1. CDR1 and CDR2 from the germline V gene are SGHTA and FQGNSA. The length of the CDR3 is 15 residues. V shed 8 bases and J 4 bases; nucleotides not matched to a gene: 8.

This clonotype showed up just a few times. V is TRBV7-9 and J is TRBJ1-1; D gene ambiguous. V was clipped by 3 bases and J by 1 base, with 6 bases between them. This CDR3 has 13 residues. Germline values: CDR1 SEHNR, CDR2 FQNEAQ (reference sequence). The CDR3 DNA reads as TGTGCCAGCAGCTTGCCAGCGAACACTGAAGCTTTCTTT. It codes for CASSLPANTEAFF.

This clonotype was detected only a few times. The V call is TRBV20-1, the J call TRBJ2-5; possible D gene TRBD2, 5 bases. CDR1 and CDR2 from the germline V gene are DFQATT and SNEGSKA (reference sequence). V lost 7 bases and J 5 bases, leaving 14 bases between the germline ends. This CDR3 comprises 12 residues. The CDR3 protein is CSGVTNTETQYF. The CDR3 DNA reads TGCAGTGGAGTGACTAATACGGAGACCCAGTACTTC.

In its sample, this clonotype was seen many times. The V and J genes are TRBV3-1 and TRBJ1-1; D remains unclear. The CDR3 extends over 12 amino acids. Germline V gene sequence: CDR1 LGHDT, CDR2 YNNKEL (reference sequence). Trimming left V 6 bases short and J 7 bases short, with 12 bases between. The CDR3: CASSRRSGEAFF. CDR3 bases: TGTGCCAGCAGTCGAAGGAGTGGTGAAGCTTTCTTT.

This clonotype has ten or more counts. Here the CDR3 reads CASSSLAETYEQYF. The CDR3 DNA follows: TGTGCCAGCAGTTCACTAGCGGAGACCTACGAGCAGTACTTC. The genes are TRBV12-3 or TRBV12-4 and TRBJ2-7; TRBD2 agrees at 8 bases. The CDR3 has 14 residues. The J segment lost 2 bases and the V segment lost 4 bases, leaving 4 bases of the junction unmatched.

This chain uses TRBV6-2 or TRBV6-3 with TRBJ2-1; D may be TRBD1 (5 bases). Germline-derived CDR1 and CDR2 are MNHEY and SVGEGT. V was trimmed by 5 bases and J by 11 bases, leaving 16 bases between them. This CDR3 has 13 residues. Written as DNA, the CDR3 is TGTGCCAGCAGTAGGAGTGGGGCGATGAAGCAGTTCTTC. Amino acid sequence: CASSRSGAMKQFF.

The rearrangement uses TRBV11-2 and TRBJ2-1; a possible D gene is TRBD1 (5 bases). CDR1 and CDR2 (germline): SGHAT, FQNNGV. V was cut by 2 bases and J by 9 bases, with 17 bases left in between. The CDR3 has 15 residues. DNA of the CDR3: TGTGCCAGCAGCTTAATGGGGCAGACCTCCGTTGAGCAGTTCTTC. Its translation: CASSLMGQTSVEQFF.

V gene TRBV10-3 combines with J gene TRBJ1-5; possibly TRBD1 for D (5 bases). Germline values: CDR1 ENHRY, CDR2 SYGVKD. This CDR3 has 11 residues. The V and J ends lost 4 bases and 9 bases respectively, with 7 bases between them. The CDR3, as DNA: TGTGCCATCAGTGGCGGGGGGCCCCAGCATTTT. Amino acids: CAISGGGPQHF.

This clonotype was counted a few times. The V gene is TRBV5-1, the J gene TRBJ1-1; perhaps TRBD1 as D (5 bases). Trimming removed 2 bases from V and 0 bases from J, with 11 bases in between. The CDR3 runs to 15 residues. Germline V gene sequence: CDR1 SGHRS, CDR2 YFSETQ. The CDR3 here is CASSFQGVMNTEAFF. The CDR3 DNA reads as TGCGCCAGCAGCTTTCAGGGAGTCATGAACACTGAAGCTTTCTTT. The full variable domain, rest sourced from reference TRBV5-1 and TRBJ1-1, is KAGVTQTPRYLIKTRGQQVTLSCSPISGHRSVSWYQQTPGQGLQFLFEYFSETQRNKGNFPGRFSGRQFSNSRSEMNVSTLELGDSALYLCASSFQGVMNTEAFFGQGTRLTVV.

V usage is TRBV5-1 and J usage is TRBJ1-2; possible D gene TRBD1, 5 bases. V lost 4 bases to trimming and J lost 4 bases, with 14 bases between them. Germline V lookup: CDR1 SGHRS, CDR2 YFSETQ. This CDR3 comprises 14 residues. CDR3 protein: CASSGAGGAYGYTF. In nucleotides, the CDR3 is TGCGCCAGCAGCGGCGCAGGAGGGGCCTATGGCTACACCTTC.

This clonotype was observed a few times. The chain uses TRBV7-6 and TRBJ1-1; D unresolved. From germline, CDR1 is SGHVS and CDR2 FNYEAQ. CDR3 length: 14 residues. Trimming pared 4 bases from V and 0 bases from J, leaving 9 bases between. CDR3 nucleotide sequence: TGTGCCAGCAGCTCCTCCCCCATGAACACTGAAGCTTTCTTT. It yields the protein CASSSSPMNTEAFF. The full variable domain, rest sourced from reference TRBV7-6 and TRBJ1-1, is GAGVSQSPRYKVTKRGQDVALRCDPISGHVSLYWYRQALGQGPEFLTYFNYEAQQDKSGLPNDRFSAERPEGSISTLTIQRTEQRDSAMYRCASSSSPMNTEAFFGQGTRLTVV.